The following is a T cell receptor beta chain sequence with its context. The primer mix had 60 V beta and 13 J beta primers. The assay was immunoSEQ multiplex PCR, and TCRdb's table has in-frame clones only and misses some. The table shows just over 95,000 clones, with over 60% occurring only once. This specimen comes from a study of glioma-infiltrating T cells after dendritic cell vaccination. This receptor was identified in a human donor with glioblastoma. Here the sequenced sample was blood, taken before dendritic cell vaccination.

The CDR3 DNA follows: TGTGCCAGCAGCCTATACAGGGGCAACTCCTATGGCTACACCTTC. Residues: CASSLYRGNSYGYTF. This chain connects TRBV5-4 to TRBJ1-2, with 7 bases lining up with TRBD1. V shed 4 bases, J shed 4 bases, and the junction held 10 bases outside the gene matches. CDR1 SGHNT and CDR2 YYREEE come from the germline V gene (reference sequence). This CDR3 has 15 amino acids.